This T cell receptor (beta chain) originates from a study of T-cell reconstitution after alpha-beta-depleted transplantation in children. General study points: It was newly produced T cells that mostly accounted for T-cell counts and diversity one year after transplant. It was surviving recipient T cells and thymic progenitors that gave some patients high TCRbeta diversity at day 60. About two months after transplant, alpha-beta T cells reportedly came from several hundred expanded graft clones.

TCRbeta library construction was performed incorporating unique molecular identifiers. TCRdb itself ran the PCR reads through MiXCR, one entry per CDR3 protein. The data hold 100,000 to 120,000 distinct CDR3 sequences, with about 6.4% observed a single time. This clonotype has a handful of counts. No antigen is known for it. V was clipped by 7 bases and J by 4 bases, with 13 bases between them. Germline lookup yields CDR1 LGHNT and CDR2 FRNRAP. The CDR3 loop spans 14 amino acids. This clonotype originated in a male patient aged 2 to 10 who had a stem cell transplant for acute lymphoblastic leukemia, so the T cells may come from the graft donor. The chain carries TRBV12-5 and TRBJ2-2; the D call may be TRBD1 or TRBD2 (6 bases each). Sequenced here: PBMCs, mostly from graft donor cells, sampled 360 days after TCRalphabeta/CD19-depleted stem cell transplant. CDR3 sequence: CASAASGATGELFF. CDR3 DNA: TGTGCTAGTGCCGCCTCGGGGGCCACCGGGGAGCTGTTTTTT.